This T cell receptor (beta chain) was captured in a study of blood T cell repertoires in COVID-19. Study-wide background: From T cells, B-cell-depleted T cells, or PBMCs came the material, which was cDNA or gDNA.

In the original processing: Estimated nucleated cell counts came from reference gene primer amplification. Some clones are missing from TCRdb's copy, which holds only in-frame ones; the method was immunoSEQ multiplex PCR. V and J calls and clone size are those listed in that table; D and trimming were worked out from the DNA. The sample yields hundreds of thousands of clones, 70% to 90% seen once. The trim removed 2 bases at V and 5 bases at J, leaving 12 bases unmatched. The CDR3 contains 17 residues. The germline V gene encodes CDR1 MNHEY and CDR2 SVGEGT. Participants were aged roughly 18 to 90 years, lived in over 20 US areas, and enrolled virtually.

V usage is TRBV6-2 or TRBV6-3 and J usage is TRBJ1-5; 7 bases line up with TRBD1. The sequence was obtained from a man aged 45-65 years who had been exposed to COVID-19. Sequenced material: PBMCs or T cells enriched from blood (not recorded which). The CDR3 coding sequence is TGTGCCAGCAGTTACGAGACAGGGATGGGTTTCGATCAGCCCCAGCATTTT. The encoded protein is CASSYETGMGFDQPQHF.